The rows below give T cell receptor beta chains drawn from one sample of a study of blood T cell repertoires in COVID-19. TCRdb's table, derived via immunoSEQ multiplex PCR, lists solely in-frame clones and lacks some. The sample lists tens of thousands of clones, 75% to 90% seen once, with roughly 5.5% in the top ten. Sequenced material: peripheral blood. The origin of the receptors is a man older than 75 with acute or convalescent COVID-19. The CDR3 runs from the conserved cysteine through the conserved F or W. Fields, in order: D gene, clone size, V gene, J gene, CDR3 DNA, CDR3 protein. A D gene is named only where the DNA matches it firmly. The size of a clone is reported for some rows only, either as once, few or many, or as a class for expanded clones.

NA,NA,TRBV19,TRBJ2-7,TGTGCCAGTAGTATAGGGGCCTTTAGCTCCTACGAGCAGTACTTC,CASSIGAFSSYEQYF
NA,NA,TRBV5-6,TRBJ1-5,TGTGCCAGCACCTCCTTCGGGCAGCCCCAGCATTTT,CASTSFGQPQHF
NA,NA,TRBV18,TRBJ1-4,TGTGCCAGCTCACCCGGAGTTAATGAAAAACTGTTTTTT,CASSPGVNEKLFF
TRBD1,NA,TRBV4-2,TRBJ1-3,TGTGCCAGCAGCCGGAACCAGGCAGGGACAGGGAATGGTGGGGCGGGTGGAAACACCATATATTTT,CASSRNQAGTGNGGAGGNTIYF
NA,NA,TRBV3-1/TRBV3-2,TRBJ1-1,TGTGCCAGCAGCCAAGATGCAGGCAAGACTGAAGCTTTCTTT,CASSQDAGKTEAFF
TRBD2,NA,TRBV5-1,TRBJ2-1,TGCGCCAGCAGCTTGACTAGCGGGGACTACTACAATGAGCAGTTCTTC,CASSLTSGDYYNEQFF
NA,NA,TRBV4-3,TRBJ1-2,TGCGCCAGCAGCCGCGAAGACAGTTCTAACTATGGCTACACCTTC,CASSREDSSNYGYTF
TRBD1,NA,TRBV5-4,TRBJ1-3,TGTGCCAGCAGCCGCGGACAGGGGACCTCTGGAAACACCATATATTTT,CASSRGQGTSGNTIYF
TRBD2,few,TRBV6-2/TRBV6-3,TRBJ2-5,TGTGCCAGCAGTTACGTAGGGACTAGCCGGGAGACCCAGTACTTC,CASSYVGTSRETQYF
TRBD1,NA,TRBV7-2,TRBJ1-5,TGTGCCAGCAGCGGAACAGGGGGAAGTCAGCCCCAGCATTTT,CASSGTGGSQPQHF
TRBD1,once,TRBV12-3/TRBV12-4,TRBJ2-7,TGTGCCAGCAGTGCCGGACAGGGGAGGGAGCAGTACTTC,CASSAGQGREQYF
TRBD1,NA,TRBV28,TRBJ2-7,TGTGCCAGCAGTTTCCGGGACAGGGGGTACGAGCAGTACTTC,CASSFRDRGYEQYF
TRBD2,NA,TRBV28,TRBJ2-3,TGTGCCAGCAGTCCCCTAGCGGGAACAGATACGCAGTATTTT,CASSPLAGTDTQYF
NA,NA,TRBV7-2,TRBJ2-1,TGTGCCAGCAGCTTCGACAGTTCCTACAATGAGCAGTTCTTC,CASSFDSSYNEQFF
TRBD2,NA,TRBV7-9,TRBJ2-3,TGTGCCAGCAGCCGAACCAGCGGGGGCACAGATACGCAGTATTTT,CASSRTSGGTDTQYF
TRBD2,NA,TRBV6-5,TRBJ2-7,TGTGCCAGCAGTTACGCGACTAGCGGGGGAGCCTACGAGCAGTACTTC,CASSYATSGGAYEQYF
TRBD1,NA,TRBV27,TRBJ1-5,TGTGCCAGCAGTTTATCGGCGGACAGGGATCAGCCCCAGCATTTT,CASSLSADRDQPQHF
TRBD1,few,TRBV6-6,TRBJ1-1,TGTGCCAGCAGACTCGGGACAGCGGACACTGAAGCTTTCTTT,CASRLGTADTEAFF
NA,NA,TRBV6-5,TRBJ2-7,TGTGCCAGCAGGTTCGGGGGAAAAGGCTACGAGCAGTACTTC,CASRFGGKGYEQYF
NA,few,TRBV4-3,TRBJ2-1,TGCGCCAGCAGCCAAGTGATCGCGGGGGCCTCCTACAATGAGCAGTTCTTC,CASSQVIAGASYNEQFF
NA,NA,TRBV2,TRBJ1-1,TGTGCCAGCACCCCACAGGGCTCCGACACTGAAGCTTTCTTT,CASTPQGSDTEAFF
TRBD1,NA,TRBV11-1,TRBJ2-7,TGTGCCAGCAGCTTAACCGGGACAGGCGACTACGAGCAGTACTTC,CASSLTGTGDYEQYF
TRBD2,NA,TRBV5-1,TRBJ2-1,TGCGCCAGCAGGGGCACCTTTGGGAGGGCTAGCGGGAGTCCTCTTTTCTCCTACAATGAGCAGTTCTTC,CASRGTFGRASGSPLFSYNEQFF
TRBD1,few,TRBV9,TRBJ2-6,TGTGCCAGCAGCGTAGAAAGGAAGACAGGGTATTACTCTGGGGCCAACGTCCTGACTTTC,CASSVERKTGYYSGANVLTF
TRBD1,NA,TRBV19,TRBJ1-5,TGTGCCAGTACCGGACAGGGGAGGCTTGTTCAGCCCCAGCATTTT,CASTGQGRLVQPQHF
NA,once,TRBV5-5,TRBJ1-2,TGTGCCAGCAGCTTAACAGGGAGTTCTAACTATGGCTACACCTTC,CASSLTGSSNYGYTF
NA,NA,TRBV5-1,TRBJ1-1,TGCGCCAGCAGCTTTAGCGGACAGAACACTGAAGCTTTCTTT,CASSFSGQNTEAFF
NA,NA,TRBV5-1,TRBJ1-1,TGCGCCAGCAGCTTGTCAGGGATGGGAACTGAAGCTTTCTTT,CASSLSGMGTEAFF
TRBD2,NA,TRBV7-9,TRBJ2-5,TGTGCCAGCAGCATCGGACGGGGGGGAGAGACCCAGTACTTC,CASSIGRGGETQYF
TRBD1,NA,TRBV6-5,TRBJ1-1,TGTGCCAGCACCACGACAGGGTTGAACACTGAAGCTTTCTTT,CASTTTGLNTEAFF
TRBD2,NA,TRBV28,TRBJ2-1,TGTGCCAGCGGGCGGTCACTAGCGCGTCCCAATGAGCAGTTCTTC,CASGRSLARPNEQFF
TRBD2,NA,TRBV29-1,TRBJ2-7,TGCAGCGTTGGGGGAGCGGGAGGCCCCTACGAGCAGTACTTC,CSVGGAGGPYEQYF
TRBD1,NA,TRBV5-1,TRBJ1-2,TGCGCCAGCAGCTCTCGCGACAGGGCGGGTGATGGCTACACCTTC,CASSSRDRAGDGYTF
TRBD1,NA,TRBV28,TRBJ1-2,TGTGCCAGCAGTTTGTCCGTTCCCGGGACAGGGGAGGGGTATGGCTACACCTTC,CASSLSVPGTGEGYGYTF
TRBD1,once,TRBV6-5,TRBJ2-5,TGTGCCAGCAGTTCGGGGACAGGAGGCCAAGAGACCCAGTACTTC,CASSSGTGGQETQYF
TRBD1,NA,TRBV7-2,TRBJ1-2,TGTGCCAGCAGCTCAGGGGGCGCCAATGGCTACACCTTC,CASSSGGANGYTF
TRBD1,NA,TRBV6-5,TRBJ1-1,TGTGCCACCTACAGGGGGACTGAAGCTTTCTTT,CATYRGTEAFF
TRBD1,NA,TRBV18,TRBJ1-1,TGTGCCAGCTCAACTCTCGGACAGGGGGCGGACACTGAAGCTTTCTTT,CASSTLGQGADTEAFF
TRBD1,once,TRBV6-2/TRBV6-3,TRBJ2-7,TGTGCCAGCAGTTACGGGCAGGGGGCTGGCGAGCAGTACTTC,CASSYGQGAGEQYF
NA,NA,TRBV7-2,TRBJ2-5,TGTGCCAGCAGCGTAGGACAGCAAGAGACCCAGTACTTC,CASSVGQQETQYF
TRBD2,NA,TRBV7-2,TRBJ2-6,TGTGCCAGCAGCTCATCGGGGGGATCTGGGGCCAACGTCCTGACTTTC,CASSSSGGSGANVLTF
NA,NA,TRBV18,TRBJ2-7,TGTGCCAGCTCCGATATCGCCGGGAACTACGAGCAGTACTTC,CASSDIAGNYEQYF
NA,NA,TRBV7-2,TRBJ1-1,TGTGCCAGCAGCTTAGCGGGGGGGAACACTGAAGCTTTCTTT,CASSLAGGNTEAFF
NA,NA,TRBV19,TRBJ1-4,TGTGCCAGTAGTATAGCCATCCTCCAGGGATACGAAAAACTGTTTTTT,CASSIAILQGYEKLFF
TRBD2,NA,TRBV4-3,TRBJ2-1,TGCGCCAGCAGTCAAGGACTAGCCGCCGGGGATGAGCAGTTCTTC,CASSQGLAAGDEQFF
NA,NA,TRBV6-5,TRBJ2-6,TGTGCCAGCAATCTCAGATTCTCTGGGGCCAACGTCCTGACTTTC,CASNLRFSGANVLTF
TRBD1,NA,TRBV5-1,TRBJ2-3,TGCGCCAGCAGCTTGTCAGGGGGCGGCGCAGATACGCAGTATTTT,CASSLSGGGADTQYF
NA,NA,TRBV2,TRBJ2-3,TGTGCCAGCCGGCAGGCGGGGCCAGCAGATACGCAGTATTTT,CASRQAGPADTQYF
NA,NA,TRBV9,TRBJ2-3,TGTGCCAGCACCATACAAGGGGGTAGCACAGATACGCAGTATTTT,CASTIQGGSTDTQYF
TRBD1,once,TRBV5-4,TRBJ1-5,TGTGCCAGCAGCTTGGGACAGGGTACCAATCAGCCCCAGCATTTT,CASSLGQGTNQPQHF
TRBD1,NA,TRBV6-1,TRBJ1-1,TGTGCCAGCAGTGAAGGACAGGGAAGGAACACTGAAGCTTTCTTT,CASSEGQGRNTEAFF
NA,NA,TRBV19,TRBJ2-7,TGTGCCAGTAGTATGCACGGACACTACGAGCAGTACTTC,CASSMHGHYEQYF
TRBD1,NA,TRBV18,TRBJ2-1,TGTGCCAGCTCACTACGACAGGGTTTAGACAATGAGCAGTTCTTC,CASSLRQGLDNEQFF
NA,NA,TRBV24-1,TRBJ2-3,TGTGCCACCGGTACCGGGATCCGCACAGATACGCAGTATTTT,CATGTGIRTDTQYF
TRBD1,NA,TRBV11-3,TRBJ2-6,TGTGCCAGCAGCTTGACAGGGGCTAACTCTGGGGCCAACGTCCTGACTTTC,CASSLTGANSGANVLTF
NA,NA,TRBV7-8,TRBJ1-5,TGTGCCAGCAGCCCGTTCTCCGGGGGGAGCAATCAGCCCCAGCATTTT,CASSPFSGGSNQPQHF
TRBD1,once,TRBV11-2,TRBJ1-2,TGTGCCAGCAGCTTTAAACAGGGGCCTTGGGGTAACTATGGCTACACCTTC,CASSFKQGPWGNYGYTF